The 27 T cell receptor beta chains below come from one sample, sequenced in a study of CD8+CD57+ T cells in acquired aplastic anemia. Genomic DNA provided the template from which TCR beta VDJ and CDR3 profiles were obtained. TCRdb independently ran MiXCR on the reads; one entry per CDR3 protein. The sample includes fewer than 200,000 distinct CDR3 sequences, approximately 48% of them seen just once. Patients who underwent sequencing had shown CD8+CD57+ cell expansion by flow cytometry. Sequenced material: sorted CD4+, CD8+, or CD8+CD57+ T cells (not recorded which) from PBMCs. These receptors originate from a human donor with aplastic anemia.

As concerns this clonotype: A much bigger clone sits one base away, suggesting this may be a read error. The chain employs TRBV14 and TRBJ1-1; possible D gene TRBD1, 5 bases. The CDR3 spans 14 residues. Trimming pared 3 bases from V and 3 bases from J, leaving 11 bases between. The germline V gene encodes CDR1 SGHDN and CDR2 FVKESK. The CDR3 region has the DNA TGTGCCAGCAGCCATCTCAGGGTTGACACTGAAGCTTTCTTT. As protein: CASSHLRVDTEAFF.

This chain uses TRBV5-5 with TRBJ2-7; 9 nucleotides align to TRBD1. Germline loops: CDR1 SGHKS, CDR2 YYEKEE (reference sequence). V shed 4 bases and J 0 bases; nucleotides not matched to a gene: 8. The CDR3 runs to 16 residues. CDR3 sequence: CASSRAGTGTSYEQYF. The CDR3 coding sequence is TGTGCCAGCAGCAGGGCCGGGACAGGGACCTCCTACGAGCAGTACTTC.

This clonotype was counted ten times or more. The gene calls are TRBV7-9 and TRBJ1-5; D is perhaps TRBD1 (5 bases). The CDR3 spans 13 residues. Germline-derived CDR1 and CDR2 are SEHNR and FQNEAQ (reference sequence). Deletions cut 5 bases from V and 5 bases from J, with 10 bases between. CDR3 nucleotides: TGTGCCAGCAGCGGGGGGACGGATCAGCCCCAGCATTTT. Translating it yields CASSGGTDQPQHF.

This clonotype has ten or more counts. The chain recombines TRBV19 with TRBJ1-5; TRBD1 is a possible D gene (6 bases). The length of the CDR3 is 15 residues. Per germline, CDR1 LNHDA and CDR2 SQIVND (reference sequence). Trimming cost V 3 bases and J 1 base, with 10 bases left between them. The DNA for the CDR3 is TGTGCCAGTAGTATCGGACAGCCGAGCAATCAGCCCCAGCATTTT. Translation: CASSIGQPSNQPQHF.

Details on this clonotype: Given a much more abundant clone one base away, this may be a read error. The chain joins TRBV11-2 to TRBJ2-1; 9 bases line up with TRBD2. V lost 5 bases, J lost 8 bases, and 10 bases stayed unmatched. Germline V CDR1 and CDR2: SGHAT, FQNNGV. The CDR3 has 15 amino acids. In DNA, the CDR3 is TGTGCCAGCAGCCATGTGCGGGGGGGTGCCGATGAGCAGTTCTTC. Its protein product is CASSHVRGGADEQFF. Complete variable domain (other parts from reference TRBV11-2 and TRBJ2-1): EAGVAQSPRYKIIEKRQSVAFWCNPISGHATLYWYQQILGQGPKLLIQFQNNGVVDDSQLPKDRFSAERLKGVDSTLKIQPAKLEDSAVYLCASSHVRGGADEQFFGPGTRLTVL.

This clonotype was seen repeatedly, ten times or more. The V gene is TRBV11-2, the J gene TRBJ2-3, with TRBD2 matching over 8 bases. CDR1 and CDR2 (germline): SGHAT, FQNNGV. The CDR3 spans 17 residues. V shed 0 bases and J 5 bases; nucleotides not matched to a gene: 10. The CDR3 nucleotides are TGTGCCAGCAGCTTAGACGGGGCCGGGGGGGTAGGAGATACGCAGTATTTT. This translates into CASSLDGAGGVGDTQYF.

There are many counts of this clonotype. The chain recombines TRBV7-6 with TRBJ1-6, with a tentative D call TRBD1 (6 bases). The length of the CDR3 is 15 residues. Trimming removed 1 base from V and 8 bases from J, with 12 bases in between. In germline, CDR1 is SGHVS, CDR2 FNYEAQ. CDR3 sequence reads: CASSLVARGDSPLHF. The CDR3 DNA reads TGTGCCAGCAGCTTAGTGGCCAGGGGAGATTCACCCCTCCACTTT.

This clonotype was recorded many times. V and J are TRBV28 and TRBJ2-7; 10 positions agree with TRBD1. The junction had 8 bases not matched to a gene; V was cut back by 8 bases and J by 4 bases. The germline gives CDR1 MDHEN, CDR2 SYDVKM. CDR3 length: 14 amino acids. As DNA, the CDR3 is TGTGCCAGCCGGTCACGACAGGGGGCATACGAGCAGTACTTC. Encoded protein: CASRSRQGAYEQYF.

This chain joins TRBV7-6 and TRBJ1-6; D gene ambiguous. Germline lookup yields CDR1 SGHVS and CDR2 FNYEAQ. V was pared by 5 bases and J by 8 bases, with 13 bases between. The CDR3 runs to 14 residues. The CDR3 sequence: CASSAGGSHSPLHF. The DNA for the CDR3 is TGTGCCAGCAGCGCGGGCGGCAGCCATTCACCCCTCCACTTT.

The chain carries TRBV7-9 and TRBJ2-7; D gene ambiguous. This CDR3 has 12 residues. Germline assignment: CDR1 SEHNR and CDR2 FQNEAQ (reference sequence). The V and J ends lost 5 bases and 3 bases respectively, with 8 bases between them. The CDR3 DNA is TGTGCCAGCAGCCCGACCAGCTACGAGCAGTACTTC. This sequence encodes CASSPTSYEQYF.

The rearrangement joins TRBV24-1 to TRBJ2-1; TRBD1 matches at 8 bases. Looked up from germline, CDR1 is KGHDR and CDR2 is SFDVKD. The CDR3 covers 14 residues. V lost 6 bases, J lost 8 bases, and 8 bases stayed unmatched. Here the CDR3 DNA reads TGTGCCACCAGTCGGACAGGGTCGGGGCATGAGCAGTTCTTC. Its protein is CATSRTGSGHEQFF.

The V call is TRBV25-1, the J call TRBJ1-1; 7 bases align to TRBD1. From germline, CDR1 is MGHDK and CDR2 SYGVNS. The length of the CDR3 is 13 residues. After removal of 3 bases from V and 7 bases from J, the junction contained 5 bases not matched to a gene. The CDR3 is CASSEGQPYEAFF. CDR3 bases: TGTGCCAGCAGTGAGGGACAGCCGTATGAAGCTTTCTTT.

Of note for this clonotype: In this CDR3 the conserved last residue, phenylalanine or tryptophan, is missing, so a read error is likely. The chain carries TRBV3-1 and TRBJ1-2, with D hard to call. The V and J ends lost 7 bases and 5 bases respectively, with 14 bases between them. CDR1 is LGHDT and CDR2 is YNNKEL in the germline V gene (reference sequence). The CDR3 is 13 residues long. The CDR3: CASTRNPGYGYTL. The DNA for the CDR3 is TGTGCCAGCACCCGCAACCCGGGTTATGGCTACACCCTC.

The chain uses TRBV20-1 and TRBJ2-7; D is unresolved. The germline V gene has CDR1 DFQATT and CDR2 SNEGSKA (reference sequence). Trimming took 3 bases from V and 2 from J, leaving 11 bases between them. The CDR3 runs 13 residues. The CDR3 spells CSASNGPTYEQYF. CDR3 DNA: TGCAGTGCTAGTAACGGCCCGACCTACGAGCAGTACTTC.

Only a few counts were recorded for this clonotype. This chain links TRBV19 with TRBJ2-7; TRBD1 matches 7 bases. The CDR3 runs to 15 residues. The V gene end was trimmed by 4 bases and the J gene end by 0 bases; junction bases not matched to a gene: 6. CDR1 is LNHDA and CDR2 is SQIVND in the germline V gene (reference sequence). The CDR3 here is CASSNRDSSSYEQYF. The CDR3 DNA is TGTGCCAGTAGTAACCGGGACAGTTCCTCCTACGAGCAGTACTTC.

This clonotype was seen more than once but under ten times. The chain has TRBV7-9 and TRBJ2-3; D not resolved. Germline loops: CDR1 SEHNR, CDR2 FQNEAQ (reference sequence). The V end was cut by 2 bases, the J end by 5 bases, with 5 bases between. The CDR3 is made up of 12 amino acids. This CDR3 reads CASSLSKDTQYF. DNA for the CDR3: TGTGCCAGCAGCTTATCGAAAGATACGCAGTATTTT.

About this clonotype itself: An end of the junction differs from the germline gene, which may be a read error. The chain couples TRBV29-1 to TRBJ1-2; no definite D call. Per germline, CDR1 SQVTM and CDR2 ANQGSEA. This CDR3 contains 11 residues. CDR3 bases: TGCAGCGTTGACACAAACTATGGCCACACCTTC. This gives the protein CSVDTNYGHTF.

This sequence joins TRBV16 and TRBJ1-6; D unresolved. V shed 2 bases and J shed 2 bases, with 7 bases lying between them. CDR1 KGHSY and CDR2 FQNENV come from the germline V gene. This CDR3 has 15 residues. CDR3 DNA sequence: TGTGCCAGCAGCCAAACGACCACCTATAATTCACCCCTCCACTTT. It yields the protein CASSQTTTYNSPLHF. Supplemented by reference TRBV16 and TRBJ1-6, the full variable domain reads GEEVAQTPKHLVRGEGQKAKLYCAPIKGHSYVFWYQQVLKNEFKFLISFQNENVFDETGMPKERFSAKCLPNSPCSLEIQATKLEDSAVYFCASSQTTTYNSPLHFGNGTRLTVT.

As to this clonotype: This sequence may be a read error, since a much larger clone differs from it by one base. The chain recombines TRBV5-1 with TRBJ1-2; perhaps TRBD1 as D (5 bases). This CDR3 is 15 amino acids long. The V end lost 7 bases, the J end lost 3 bases, and 19 bases lay between the germline ends. Germline V gene lookup returns CDR1 SGHRS and CDR2 YFSETQ. CDR3 sequence: CASCSGTVSDYGYTF. The CDR3 DNA is TGCGCCAGCTGCTCCGGGACGGTGTCTGACTATGGCTACACCTTC.

This chain uses TRBV15 with TRBJ1-5, with D uncertain. CDR1 is LNHNV and CDR2 is YYDKDF in the germline V gene (reference sequence). V dropped 1 base and J dropped 1 base, with 5 bases sitting between them. CDR3 length: 14 residues. CDR3 nucleotide sequence: TGTGCCACCAGCAGAGTGGACAGCAATCAGCCCCAGCATTTT. Protein: CATSRVDSNQPQHF.

This sequence joins TRBV18 and TRBJ1-4; the match to TRBD1 covers 7 bases. CDR3 length: 18 amino acids. J was trimmed by 0 bases and V by 3 bases; bases with no gene match: 10. Per germline, CDR1 KGHSH and CDR2 LQKENI. For the CDR3, the DNA is TGTGCCAGCTCACCTGACAGGGTATCTCGGACAACTAATGAAAAACTGTTTTTT. This translates into CASSPDRVSRTTNEKLFF.

The gene calls are TRBV11-2 and TRBJ2-3; 11 bases map to TRBD2. This CDR3 has 16 amino acids. After removal of 4 bases from V and 5 bases from J, the junction contained 8 bases not matched to a gene. Germline assignment: CDR1 SGHAT and CDR2 FQNNGV. CDR3 bases: TGTGCCAGCAGCTCCTTAGCGGGGGGGCCCAGAGATACGCAGTATTTT. Translated, it gives CASSSLAGGPRDTQYF.

This clonotype was seen repeatedly, ten times or more. The chain combines TRBV2 with TRBJ2-3, with D possibly being TRBD1 (6 bases). V dropped 7 bases and J dropped 6 bases, with 14 bases sitting between them. Germline V gene lookup returns CDR1 SNHLY and CDR2 FYNNEI. CDR3 length equals 13 residues. Here the CDR3 reads CASIRGRSDTQYF. CDR3 DNA: TGTGCCAGCATCAGGGGCAGGTCGGATACGCAGTATTTT.

This clonotype counts as medium-sized. The genes are TRBV7-7 and TRBJ2-2; D gene uncertain. The CDR3 is 14 residues long. Germline V CDR1 and CDR2: SSHAT, FNYEAQ (reference sequence). Trimming took 1 base from V and 1 from J, leaving 4 bases between them. The CDR3 loop reads CASSLGQNTGELFF. For the CDR3, the DNA is TGTGCCAGCAGCTTAGGACAGAACACCGGGGAGCTGTTTTTT.

The chain links TRBV15 to TRBJ2-5, with D tentatively TRBD1 or TRBD2 (5 bases each). The V and J ends lost 3 bases and 5 bases respectively, with 16 bases between them. Germline lookup yields CDR1 LNHNV and CDR2 YYDKDF (reference sequence). The length of the CDR3 is 15 residues. CDR3 DNA: TGTGCCACCAGCAGCTTGGGACCTCAACGGGAGACCCAGTACTTC. Its protein is CATSSLGPQRETQYF.

The chain couples TRBV9 to TRBJ2-2; D assignment may be TRBD1 or TRBD2 (5 bases each). This CDR3 has 17 residues. The V gene's germline CDR1 is SGDLS and CDR2 YYNGEE. The V end was cut by 3 bases, the J end by 13 bases, with 28 bases between. In DNA, the CDR3 is TGTGCCAGCAGCGCCCCCCTACAGGCCCCGGGGCCGGATGGGCTGTTTTTT. This gives the protein CASSAPLQAPGPDGLFF.

This clonotype was seen many times. As DNA, the CDR3 is TGTGCCAGCAGCCAGGGGGCAGGGGGTGGATCTAATGAAAAACTGTTTTTT. Amino acid sequence: CASSQGAGGGSNEKLFF. The chain carries TRBV9 and TRBJ1-4, with 8 bases fitting TRBD1. Trimming removed 4 bases from V and 3 bases from J; junction bases left unmatched: 11. Looked up from germline, CDR1 is SGDLS and CDR2 is YYNGEE. This CDR3 spans 17 amino acids.